Below, one T cell receptor (beta chain) is given with its context. This specimen belongs to a study of cytomegalovirus exposure and HLA in healthy donors. CDR3 size: 15 residues. With 0 bases removed from V and 3 bases from J, the gap between germline ends came to 13 bases. Germline-derived CDR1 and CDR2 are SGHRS and YFSETQ. Method: immunoSEQ multiplex PCR; TCRdb's copy keeps in-frame clones and lacks some. The sample lists 100,000 to 150,000 clones; 89% were seen once. The donors were members of the validation cohort comprising approximately 110 subjects, separate from the roughly 650-subject first cohort.

The chain recombines TRBV5-1 with TRBJ2-7, with D hard to call. Sequences were obtained from PBMCs. This clonotype was sampled from a woman aged 18-29 years in good health and CMV-seronegative. The CDR3 nucleotides read TGCGCCAGCAGCTTGGCCTCTTGGGCGCTCTACGAGCAGTACTTC. Its protein is CASSLASWALYEQYF.